This T cell receptor (beta chain) was documented in a study of beta chain features in type 1 diabetes. In the study overall: Healthy donors resembled patients in age, gender and cell yields. Study-wide results and caveats: Type 1 diabetes patients showed fewer insertions and more deletions at VDJ junctions.

Of note for this clone: Its antigen is unidentified.

The CDR3 spans 14 residues. Germline values: CDR1 SGHRS, CDR2 YFSETQ. V lost 2 bases, J lost 4 bases, and 4 bases stayed unmatched. Expressed TCRB transcripts were sequenced because the isolated RNA had all been reverse transcribed beforehand. Some clones are missing from TCRdb's copy, which holds only in-frame ones; the method was immunoSEQ multiplex PCR. The sample records roughly 230,000 clones, over 9.5% being singletons. V gene TRBV5-1 combines with J gene TRBJ1-2; 8 bases match TRBD1. The sequenced sample was naive CD4+ T cells from blood. The clonotype originates from a woman between 18 and 29 years old in good health. CDR3 sequence reads: CASSFRQGAYGYTF. The CDR3 coding sequence is TGCGCCAGCAGCTTTCGGCAGGGGGCCTATGGCTACACCTTC.